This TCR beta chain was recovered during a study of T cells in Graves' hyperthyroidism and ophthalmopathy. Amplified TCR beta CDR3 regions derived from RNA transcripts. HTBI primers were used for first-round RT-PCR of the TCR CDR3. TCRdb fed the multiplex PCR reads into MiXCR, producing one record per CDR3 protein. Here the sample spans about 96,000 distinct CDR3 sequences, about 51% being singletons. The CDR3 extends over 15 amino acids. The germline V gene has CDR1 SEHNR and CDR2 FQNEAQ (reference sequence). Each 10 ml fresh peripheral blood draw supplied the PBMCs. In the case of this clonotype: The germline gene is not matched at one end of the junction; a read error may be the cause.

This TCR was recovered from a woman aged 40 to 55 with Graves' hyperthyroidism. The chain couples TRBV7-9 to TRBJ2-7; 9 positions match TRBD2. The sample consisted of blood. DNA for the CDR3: TGCGCCAGCAGCCAAGCCCTAGCGGGATCCTACGAGCAGTGCTTC. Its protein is CASSQALAGSYEQCF.